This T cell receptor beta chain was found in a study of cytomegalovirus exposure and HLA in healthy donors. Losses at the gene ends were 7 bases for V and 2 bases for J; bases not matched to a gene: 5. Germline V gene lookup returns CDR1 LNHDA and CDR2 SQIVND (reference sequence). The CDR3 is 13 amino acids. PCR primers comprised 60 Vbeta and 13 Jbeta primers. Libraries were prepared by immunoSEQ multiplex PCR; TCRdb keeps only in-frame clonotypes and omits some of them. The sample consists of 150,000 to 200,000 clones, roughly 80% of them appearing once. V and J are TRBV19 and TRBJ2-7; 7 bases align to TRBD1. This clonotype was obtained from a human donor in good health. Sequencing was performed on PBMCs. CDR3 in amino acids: CASTPTGTYEQYF. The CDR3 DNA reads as TGTGCCAGTACCCCGACAGGGACCTACGAGCAGTACTTC. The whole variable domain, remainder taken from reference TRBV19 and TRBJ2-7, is DGGITQSPKYLFRKEGQNVTLSCEQNLNHDAMYWYRQDPGQGLRLIYYSQIVNDFQKGDIAEGYSVSREKKESFPLTVTSAQKNPTAFYLCASTPTGTYEQYFGPGTRLTVT.